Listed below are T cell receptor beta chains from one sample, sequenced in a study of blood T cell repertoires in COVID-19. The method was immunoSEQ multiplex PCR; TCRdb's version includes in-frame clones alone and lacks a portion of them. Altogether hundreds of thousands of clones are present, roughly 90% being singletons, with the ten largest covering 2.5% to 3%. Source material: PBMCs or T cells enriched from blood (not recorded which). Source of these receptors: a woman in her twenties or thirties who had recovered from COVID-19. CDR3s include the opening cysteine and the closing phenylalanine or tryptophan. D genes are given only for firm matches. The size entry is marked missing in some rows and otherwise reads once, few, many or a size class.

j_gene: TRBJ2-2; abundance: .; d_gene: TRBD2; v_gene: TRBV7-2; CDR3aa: CASSLVAGGWNGELFF; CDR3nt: TGTGCCAGCAGCTTAGTGGCGGGAGGATGGAACGGGGAGCTGTTTTTT
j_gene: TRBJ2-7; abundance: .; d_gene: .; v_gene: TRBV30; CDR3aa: CAWSVAEVEQYF; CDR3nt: TGTGCCTGGAGTGTAGCGGAGGTCGAGCAGTACTTC
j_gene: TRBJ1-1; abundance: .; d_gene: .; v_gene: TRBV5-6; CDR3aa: CASSLKGGTEAFF; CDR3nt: TGTGCCAGCAGCTTGAAGGGAGGCACTGAAGCTTTCTTT
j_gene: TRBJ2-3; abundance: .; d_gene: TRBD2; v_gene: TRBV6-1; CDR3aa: CASSGRASGKTDTQYF; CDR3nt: TGTGCCAGCAGTGGTCGGGCTAGCGGGAAAACAGATACGCAGTATTTT
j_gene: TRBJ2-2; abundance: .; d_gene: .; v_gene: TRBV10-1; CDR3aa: CASRGAMGEELFF; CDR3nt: TGCGCCAGCAGGGGTGCCATGGGCGAGGAGCTGTTTTTT
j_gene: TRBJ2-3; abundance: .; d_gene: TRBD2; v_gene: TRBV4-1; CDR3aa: CASSQDSLAGADTQYF; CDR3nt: TGCGCCAGCAGCCAAGATAGTCTAGCGGGTGCAGATACGCAGTATTTT
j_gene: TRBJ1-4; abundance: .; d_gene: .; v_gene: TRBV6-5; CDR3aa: CASSYSLSGEGEKLFF; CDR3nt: TGTGCCAGCAGTTACTCGTTGTCCGGGGAAGGAGAAAAACTGTTTTTT
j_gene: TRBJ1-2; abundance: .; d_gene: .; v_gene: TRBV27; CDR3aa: CASSLFRGTNYGYTF; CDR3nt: TGTGCCAGCAGTTTATTCCGGGGAACTAACTATGGCTACACCTTC
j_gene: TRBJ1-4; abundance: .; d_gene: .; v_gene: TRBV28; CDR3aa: CASSSTGYSDEKLFF; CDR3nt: TGTGCCAGCAGTTCTACAGGGTACAGTGATGAAAAACTGTTTTTT
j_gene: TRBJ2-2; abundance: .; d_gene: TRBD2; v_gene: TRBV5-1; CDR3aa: CASSLGSGGNTGELFF; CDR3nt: TGCGCCAGCAGCTTGGGGAGCGGGGGGAACACCGGGGAGCTGTTTTTT
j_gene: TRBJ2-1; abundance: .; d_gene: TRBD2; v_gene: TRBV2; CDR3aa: CASSEGLAGGNEQFF; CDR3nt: TGTGCCAGCAGCGAGGGACTAGCGGGGGGCAATGAGCAGTTCTTC
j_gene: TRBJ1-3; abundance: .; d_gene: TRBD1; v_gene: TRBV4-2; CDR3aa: CASSQTSGTGVGNTIYF; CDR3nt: TGTGCTAGCAGCCAAACCTCAGGGACAGGGGTTGGAAACACCATATATTTT
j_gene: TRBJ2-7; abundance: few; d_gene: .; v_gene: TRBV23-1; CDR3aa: CASSRRGYEQYF; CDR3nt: TGCGCCAGCAGTCGAAGGGGGTACGAGCAGTACTTC
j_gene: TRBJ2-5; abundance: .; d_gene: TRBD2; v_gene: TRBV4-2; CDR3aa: CASSQGMGRELWETQYF; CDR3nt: TGTGCCAGCAGCCAAGGAATGGGGCGGGAGCTGTGGGAGACCCAGTACTTC
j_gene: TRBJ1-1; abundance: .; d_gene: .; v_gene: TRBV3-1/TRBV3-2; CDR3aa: CASSPLQGRSMNTEAFF; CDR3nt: TGTGCCAGCAGCCCCCTACAGGGCAGAAGTATGAACACTGAAGCTTTCTTT
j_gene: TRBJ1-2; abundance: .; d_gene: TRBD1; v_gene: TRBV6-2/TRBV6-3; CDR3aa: CASSYTHWGQGIDYGYTF; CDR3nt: TGTGCCAGCAGTTACACACATTGGGGACAGGGGATCGACTATGGCTACACCTTC
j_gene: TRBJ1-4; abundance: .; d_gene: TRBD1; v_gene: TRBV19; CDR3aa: CASSSDRGNEKLFF; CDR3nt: TGTGCCAGTAGTTCTGACAGGGGTAATGAAAAACTGTTTTTT
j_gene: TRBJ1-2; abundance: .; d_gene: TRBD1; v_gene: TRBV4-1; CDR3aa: CASSRSPGTENGYTF; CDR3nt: TGCGCCAGCAGTCGTAGTCCCGGGACAGAGAATGGCTACACCTTC
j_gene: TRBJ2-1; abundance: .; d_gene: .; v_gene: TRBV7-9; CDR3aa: CASSPQGPAGPQNNEQFF; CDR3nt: TGTGCCAGCAGCCCACAGGGGCCTGCGGGGCCACAAAACAATGAGCAGTTCTTC
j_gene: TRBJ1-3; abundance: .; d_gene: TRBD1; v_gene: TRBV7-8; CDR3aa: CASSSSGTGSGNTIYF; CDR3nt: TGTGCCAGCAGCTCAAGCGGGACAGGCTCTGGAAACACCATATATTTT
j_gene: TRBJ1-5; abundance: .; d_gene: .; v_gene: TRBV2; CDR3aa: CASSVAARGSQPQHF; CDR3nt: TGTGCCAGCAGTGTCGCGGCCAGGGGCAGTCAGCCCCAGCATTTT
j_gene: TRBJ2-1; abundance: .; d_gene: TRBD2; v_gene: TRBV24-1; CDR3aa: CATSDPGLAGEQFF; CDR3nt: TGTGCCACCAGTGATCCTGGACTAGCGGGTGAGCAGTTCTTC
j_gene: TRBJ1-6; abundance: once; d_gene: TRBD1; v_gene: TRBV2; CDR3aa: CASRETGPNSPLHF; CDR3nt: TGTGCCAGCAGGGAGACAGGGCCCAATTCACCCCTCCACTTT
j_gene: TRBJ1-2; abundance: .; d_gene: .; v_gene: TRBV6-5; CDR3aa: CASSYFAGEPAGYTF; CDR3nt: TGTGCCAGCAGTTACTTCGCGGGCGAACCCGCTGGCTACACCTTC
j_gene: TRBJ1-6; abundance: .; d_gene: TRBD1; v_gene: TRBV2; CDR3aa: CASSERQGGDSPLHF; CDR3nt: TGTGCCAGCAGTGAAAGACAGGGAGGCGACTCACCCCTCCACTTT
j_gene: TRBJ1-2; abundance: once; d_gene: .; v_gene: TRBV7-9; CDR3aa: CASSPHYGYTF; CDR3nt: TGTGCCAGCAGCCCCCATTATGGCTACACCTTC
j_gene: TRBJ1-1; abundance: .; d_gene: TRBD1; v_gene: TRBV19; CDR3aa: CASSETGGLTEAFF; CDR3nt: TGTGCCAGTAGTGAGACAGGGGGCTTGACTGAAGCTTTCTTT
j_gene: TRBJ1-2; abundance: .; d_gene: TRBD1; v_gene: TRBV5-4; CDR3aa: CASSWDREYGYTF; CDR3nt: TGTGCCAGCAGTTGGGACAGGGAGTATGGCTACACCTTC
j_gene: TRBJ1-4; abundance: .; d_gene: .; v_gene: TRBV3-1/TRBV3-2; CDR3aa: CASSQAAGATANEKLFF; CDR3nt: TGTGCCAGCAGCCAAGCCGCAGGGGCTACAGCTAATGAAAAACTGTTTTTT
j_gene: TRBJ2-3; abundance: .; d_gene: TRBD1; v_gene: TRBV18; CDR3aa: CASSPQGLGQKDSTDTQYF; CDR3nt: TGTGCCAGCTCACCTCAGGGGCTGGGACAGAAGGACAGCACAGATACGCAGTATTTT
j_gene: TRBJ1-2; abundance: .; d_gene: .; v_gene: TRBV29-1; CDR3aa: CSVEDGGSYGYTF; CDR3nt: TGCAGCGTTGAGGACGGGGGTAGCTATGGCTACACCTTC
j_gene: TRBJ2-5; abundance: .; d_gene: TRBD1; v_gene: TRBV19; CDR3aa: CASSIGQGVEETQYF; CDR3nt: TGTGCCAGTAGTATAGGACAGGGTGTTGAAGAGACCCAGTACTTC
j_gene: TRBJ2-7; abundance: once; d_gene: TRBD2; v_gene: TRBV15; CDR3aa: CATTSRDWLAGNEQYF; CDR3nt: TGTGCCACGACCAGCAGAGATTGGCTAGCGGGGAACGAGCAGTACTTC
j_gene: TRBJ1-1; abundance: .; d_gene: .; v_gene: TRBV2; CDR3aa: CASRVQSSNTEAFF; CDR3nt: TGTGCCAGCAGGGTACAGAGCTCGAACACTGAAGCTTTCTTT
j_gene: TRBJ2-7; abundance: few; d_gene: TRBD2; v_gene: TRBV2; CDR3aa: CASSIPSGGSYEQYF; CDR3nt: TGTGCCAGCAGTATCCCAAGCGGGGGGTCCTACGAGCAGTACTTC
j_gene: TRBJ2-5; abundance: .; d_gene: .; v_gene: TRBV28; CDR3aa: CATVRTTDSDFQETQYF; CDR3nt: TGTGCCACCGTAAGAACCACGGACAGCGATTTCCAAGAGACCCAGTACTTC
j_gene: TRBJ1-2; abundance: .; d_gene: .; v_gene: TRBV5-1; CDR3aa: CASSLWADPTYGYTF; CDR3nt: TGCGCCAGCAGCTTGTGGGCAGACCCTACGTATGGCTACACCTTC
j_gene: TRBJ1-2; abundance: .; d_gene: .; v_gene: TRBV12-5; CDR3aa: CASGSQGSGYGYTF; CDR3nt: TGTGCTAGTGGTTCACAGGGATCGGGCTATGGCTACACCTTC
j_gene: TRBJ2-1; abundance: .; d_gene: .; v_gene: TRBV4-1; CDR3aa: CASSRAGYNEQFF; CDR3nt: TGCGCCAGCAGCCGGGCCGGATACAATGAGCAGTTCTTC
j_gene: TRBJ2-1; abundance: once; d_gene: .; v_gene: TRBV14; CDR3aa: CASSPRTTNSYNEQFF; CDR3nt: TGTGCCAGCAGCCCCCGTACAACCAACTCCTACAATGAGCAGTTCTTC
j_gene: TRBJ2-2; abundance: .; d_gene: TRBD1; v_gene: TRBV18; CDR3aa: CASSLGQGANTGELFF; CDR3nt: TGTGCCAGCTCACTCGGACAGGGAGCGAACACCGGGGAGCTGTTTTTT
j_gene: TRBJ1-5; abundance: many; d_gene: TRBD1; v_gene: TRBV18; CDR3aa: CASQGQANQPQHF; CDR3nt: TGTGCCAGCCAAGGACAGGCTAATCAGCCCCAGCATTTT
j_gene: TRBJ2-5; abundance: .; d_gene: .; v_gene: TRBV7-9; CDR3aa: CASSLDPGLQETQYF; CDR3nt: TGTGCCAGCAGCTTAGATCCAGGACTGCAAGAGACCCAGTACTTC
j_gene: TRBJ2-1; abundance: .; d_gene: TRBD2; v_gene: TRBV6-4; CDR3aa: CASSDPSIAGVNEQFF; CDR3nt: TGTGCCAGCAGTGATCCTTCTATAGCGGGGGTAAATGAGCAGTTCTTC
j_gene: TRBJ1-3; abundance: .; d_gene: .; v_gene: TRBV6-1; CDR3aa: CASSEAPGYTIYF; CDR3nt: TGTGCCAGCAGTGAAGCTCCCGGGTACACCATATATTTT
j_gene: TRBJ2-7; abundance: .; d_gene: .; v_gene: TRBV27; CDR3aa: CASSLLGLSSYEQYF; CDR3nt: TGTGCCAGCAGTTTATTGGGGCTTAGCTCCTACGAGCAGTACTTC
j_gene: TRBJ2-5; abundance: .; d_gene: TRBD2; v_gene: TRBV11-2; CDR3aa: CASSLVRLLTSGAQETQYF; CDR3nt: TGTGCCAGCAGCTTAGTCAGGCTTTTGACTAGCGGGGCCCAAGAGACCCAGTACTTC
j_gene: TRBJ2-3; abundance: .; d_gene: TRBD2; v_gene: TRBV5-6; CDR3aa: CASRGSGGARDTQYF; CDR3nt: TGTGCCAGCAGAGGTAGCGGGGGGGCTAGAGATACGCAGTATTTT
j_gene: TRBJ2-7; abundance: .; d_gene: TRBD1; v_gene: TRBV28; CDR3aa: CASRSTTGGGSYEQYF; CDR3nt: TGTGCCAGCAGATCGACCACAGGGGGCGGCTCCTACGAGCAGTACTTC
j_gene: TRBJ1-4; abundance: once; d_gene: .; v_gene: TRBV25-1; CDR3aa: CASRTVGVEKLFF; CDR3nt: TGTGCCAGCAGGACGGTTGGCGTGGAGAAACTGTTTTTT
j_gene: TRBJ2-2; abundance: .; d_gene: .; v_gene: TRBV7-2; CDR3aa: CASSFGQTDTGELFF; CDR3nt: TGTGCCAGCAGCTTTGGTCAGACTGACACCGGGGAGCTGTTTTTT
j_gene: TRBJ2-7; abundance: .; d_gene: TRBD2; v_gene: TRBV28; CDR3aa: CASSFGGGAYEQYF; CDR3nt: TGTGCCAGCAGTTTCGGCGGGGGAGCCTACGAGCAGTACTTC
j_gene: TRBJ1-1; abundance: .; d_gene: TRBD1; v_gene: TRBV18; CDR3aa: CASSLGGGQNTEAFF; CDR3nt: TGTGCCAGCTCACTAGGAGGGGGCCAGAACACTGAAGCTTTCTTT
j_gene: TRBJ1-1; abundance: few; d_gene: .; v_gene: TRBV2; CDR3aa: CASSRSQAPTEAFF; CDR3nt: TGTGCCAGCAGCCGGTCACAGGCCCCCACCGAAGCTTTCTTT
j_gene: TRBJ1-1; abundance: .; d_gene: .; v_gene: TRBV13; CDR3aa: CASGVGHVTEAFF; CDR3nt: TGTGCCAGCGGCGTCGGACATGTCACTGAAGCTTTCTTT
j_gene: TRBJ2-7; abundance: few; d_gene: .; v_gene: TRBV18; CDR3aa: CASSPSSRADEQYF; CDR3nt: TGTGCCAGCTCACCCTCTTCCAGGGCAGACGAGCAGTACTTC
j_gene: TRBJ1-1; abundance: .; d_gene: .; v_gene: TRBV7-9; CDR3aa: CASSSEPGVVTEAFF; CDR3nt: TGTGCCAGCAGCTCCGAGCCAGGGGTAGTCACTGAAGCTTTCTTT
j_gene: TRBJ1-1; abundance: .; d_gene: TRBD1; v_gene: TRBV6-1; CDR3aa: CASSEPGTGDTEAFF; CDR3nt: TGTGCCAGCAGTGAACCGGGGACAGGGGACACTGAAGCTTTCTTT
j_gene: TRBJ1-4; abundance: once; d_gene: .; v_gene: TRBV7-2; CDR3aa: CASSPGGADEKLFF; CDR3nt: TGTGCCAGCAGCCCCGGGGGGGCGGACGAAAAACTGTTTTTT
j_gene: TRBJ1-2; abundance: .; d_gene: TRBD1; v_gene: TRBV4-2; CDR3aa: CASSQEDRGSYGYTF; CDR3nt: TGTGCCAGCAGCCAGGAGGACAGGGGATCATATGGCTACACCTTC